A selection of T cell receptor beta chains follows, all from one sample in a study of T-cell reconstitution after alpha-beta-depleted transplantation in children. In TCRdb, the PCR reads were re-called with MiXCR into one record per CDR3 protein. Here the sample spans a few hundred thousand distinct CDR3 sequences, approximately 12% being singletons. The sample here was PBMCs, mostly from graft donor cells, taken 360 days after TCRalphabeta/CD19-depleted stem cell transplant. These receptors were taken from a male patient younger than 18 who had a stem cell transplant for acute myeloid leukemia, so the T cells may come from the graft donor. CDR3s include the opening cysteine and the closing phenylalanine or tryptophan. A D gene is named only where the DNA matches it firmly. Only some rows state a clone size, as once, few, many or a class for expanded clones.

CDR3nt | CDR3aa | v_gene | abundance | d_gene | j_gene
TGTGCCAGCAGCTTAGAATTAGGGGGCGATGGCTACACCTTC | CASSLELGGDGYTF | TRBV7-6 | NA | TRBD1 | TRBJ1-2
TGTGCCAGCAGTCCCGGGGGACAGGCTTTAGCCTACGAGCAGTACTTC | CASSPGGQALAYEQYF | TRBV28 | few | TRBD1 | TRBJ2-7
TGTGCCTGGAGTGTAGGTACAGGGTTGCAAGAGACCCAGTACTTC | CAWSVGTGLQETQYF | TRBV30 | NA | NA | TRBJ2-5
TGTGCCAGCCGGATCAGCAGGGACCTCTACAATGAGCAGTTCTTC | CASRISRDLYNEQFF | TRBV12-3/TRBV12-4 | medium-sized | NA | TRBJ2-1
TGTGCCAGCAGGGAGCTCTCCGCCAATGAGCAGTTCTTC | CASRELSANEQFF | TRBV6-2/TRBV6-3 | few | NA | TRBJ2-1
TGCAGTGCTAGAAATCTCAATGAGCAGTTCTTC | CSARNLNEQFF | TRBV20-1 | many | NA | TRBJ2-1
TGCAGTGCTAGGCCCAGAGTAGAAAAACTGTTTTTT | CSARPRVEKLFF | TRBV20-1 | few | NA | TRBJ1-4
TGTGCCAGCAGCAACCTAGCGGGAGAAGGGAATGAGCAGTTCTTC | CASSNLAGEGNEQFF | TRBV7-3 | few | TRBD2 | TRBJ2-1
TGTGCTAGCAGCTTCGCGCGGGGGGGATACGAGCAGTACTTC | CASSFARGGYEQYF | TRBV7-7 | NA | TRBD2 | TRBJ2-7
TGTGCCAGCAGCCGGGACCTCCAAGTGGGCACCGGGGAGCTGTTTTTT | CASSRDLQVGTGELFF | TRBV5-5 | NA | NA | TRBJ2-2
TGCAGCGCCTCCGGGACAGCGAGCAACGGGGAGCTGTTTTTT | CSASGTASNGELFF | TRBV29-1 | few | TRBD1 | TRBJ2-2
TGTGCCAGCAGTTTACGGGCTAGCGGGAACAATGAGCAGTTCTTC | CASSLRASGNNEQFF | TRBV12-3/TRBV12-4 | NA | TRBD2 | TRBJ2-1
TGTGCCATCAGTTCCTCGGGAGCGGCCTACGAGCAGTACTTC | CAISSSGAAYEQYF | TRBV10-3 | many | NA | TRBJ2-7
TGTGCCAGCAGCTTCGATCCGGCGAACACCGGGGAGCTGTTTTTT | CASSFDPANTGELFF | TRBV7-2 | many | NA | TRBJ2-2
TGTGCCAGCAGCCCAGGGACTAGCGGGAATGGAGAGACCCAGTACTTC | CASSPGTSGNGETQYF | TRBV12-3/TRBV12-4 | NA | TRBD2 | TRBJ2-5
TGTGCCAGCAGCCCCTGGGCCCGGGGCGAAAAACTGTTTTTT | CASSPWARGEKLFF | TRBV7-6 | NA | NA | TRBJ1-4
TGTGCCAGCAGCGCGGACCCCTCTTGGGCCAACGTCCTGACTTTC | CASSADPSWANVLTF | TRBV27 | many | NA | TRBJ2-6
TGTGCCAGCAGTTTAAAGCGGGGAGGAGATACGCAGTATTTT | CASSLKRGGDTQYF | TRBV28 | NA | TRBD2 | TRBJ2-3
TGCAGTGCTAGAGTCACGGGACTAAGCACAGATACGCAGTATTTT | CSARVTGLSTDTQYF | TRBV20-1 | NA | TRBD2 | TRBJ2-3
TGTGCCAGCAGCCTATCCGTCGCGGGTGGACTGGAGTATTTT | CASSLSVAGGLEYF | TRBV3-1 | NA | NA | TRBJ2-3
TGTGCCAGCAGTTTATCCAAAGAGACCCAGTACTTC | CASSLSKETQYF | TRBV12-3/TRBV12-4 | many | NA | TRBJ2-5
TGTGCCAGCAGTCGCATCCAGCGGGGGGGTTACGAGACCCAGTACTTC | CASSRIQRGGYETQYF | TRBV28 | NA | TRBD2 | TRBJ2-5
TGTGCCAGCTCACCTCGGCGGACAGGGAACGGTGCGTTCTTC | CASSPRRTGNGAFF | TRBV18 | NA | TRBD1 | TRBJ2-1
TGTGCCAGCACCAAGACTAGCGGGATAGACAATGAGCAGTTCTTC | CASTKTSGIDNEQFF | TRBV6-2/TRBV6-3 | NA | TRBD2 | TRBJ2-1
TGTGCCAGCAGTTCCCCCCTGACCTACGAGCAGTACTTC | CASSSPLTYEQYF | TRBV6-2/TRBV6-3 | NA | NA | TRBJ2-7
TGTGCAGTCAGGGGTATGAACACTGAAGCTTTCTTT | CAVRGMNTEAFF | TRBV7-9 | NA | NA | TRBJ1-1
TGCAGCGTTGTAGGGAGTCGCGGGGAGACCCAGTACTTC | CSVVGSRGETQYF | TRBV29-1 | NA | NA | TRBJ2-5
TGCAGTGCTAGAGAGGCTAGCGGGAGTCGTAATGAGCAGTTCTTC | CSAREASGSRNEQFF | TRBV20-1 | few | TRBD2 | TRBJ2-1
TGTGCCAGCAGCTTAGTCGGGAGAAGGAACGAGCAGTACTTC | CASSLVGRRNEQYF | TRBV7-2 | few | NA | TRBJ2-7
TGTGCCAGCAGGGAAGCGGGTGACGGCTACGAGCAGTACTTC | CASREAGDGYEQYF | TRBV12-3/TRBV12-4 | NA | NA | TRBJ2-7
TGCAGTGCTAGTAACAGGGGGCATAGGCAGCCCCAGCATTTT | CSASNRGHRQPQHF | TRBV20-1 | few | TRBD1 | TRBJ1-5
TGCAGCGTCGACCAGGACAGGGGCCAATTTTGGTACCAAGAGACCCAGTACTTC | CSVDQDRGQFWYQETQYF | TRBV29-1 | few | TRBD1 | TRBJ2-5
TGTGCCAGCAGCCGCCCTGGGGCCAACGTCCTGACTTTC | CASSRPGANVLTF | TRBV7-9 | many | NA | TRBJ2-6
TGTGCCACCAGCAGAGTGACAGGGGTTTATGGCTTCTACGAGCAGTACTTC | CATSRVTGVYGFYEQYF | TRBV15 | NA | TRBD1 | TRBJ2-7
TGTGCCAGCAGTTACGGGAGTGCACAAAACTATGGCTACACCTTC | CASSYGSAQNYGYTF | TRBV6-5 | NA | NA | TRBJ1-2
TGTGCCAGCAGTTACTCGTCGGGAATGGGGACCGGGGAGCTGTTTTTT | CASSYSSGMGTGELFF | TRBV6-5 | few | NA | TRBJ2-2
TGCAGTGCAGGAACGGGGATGAGCTCCTACAATGAGCAGTTCTTC | CSAGTGMSSYNEQFF | TRBV20-1 | NA | NA | TRBJ2-1
TGTGCCAGCAGCTTAGTTCAGGAGGGTGAGCAGTTCTTC | CASSLVQEGEQFF | TRBV11-2 | few | NA | TRBJ2-1
TGTACCAGCAGCCAAGAGCTCTCCGGGGAGCAGTACTTC | CTSSQELSGEQYF | TRBV3-1 | NA | NA | TRBJ2-7
TGTGCCAGTAGTATAAGGGCCGGTTCCTACGAGCAGTACTTC | CASSIRAGSYEQYF | TRBV19 | NA | NA | TRBJ2-7
TGTGCCAGCAGCGCAATAGCGGGGGTCCACAATGAGCAGTTCTTC | CASSAIAGVHNEQFF | TRBV9 | few | TRBD2 | TRBJ2-1
TGTGCCAGCAGGAGGACTTACAATGAGCAGTTCTTC | CASRRTYNEQFF | TRBV6-2/TRBV6-3 | many | NA | TRBJ2-1
TGTGCCAGCAGCCCCCGAATAGCGGGAGACAATGAGCAGTTCTTC | CASSPRIAGDNEQFF | TRBV7-3 | NA | TRBD2 | TRBJ2-1